The rows below give T cell receptor beta chains drawn from one sample of a study of blood T cell repertoires in COVID-19. The protocol was immunoSEQ multiplex PCR, while the TCRdb copy is restricted to in-frame clones and leaves out a portion. The data contain about 200,000 clones, just over 85% of them singletons. Sequenced: peripheral blood. The receptors stem from a man older than 75 with acute or convalescent COVID-19. Both conserved end residues are part of each CDR3. The D gene is left open where the match is weak. Not every row has a clone size; where given, it reads once, few, many or a size class.

D: -
V: TRBV28
length: 16
J: TRBJ2-3
size: -
DNA: TGTGCCAGCAGTGACCCCTCGGCGGGAAGGTCAGATACGCAGTATTTT
CDR3: CASSDPSAGRSDTQYF

D: TRBD1
V: TRBV24-1
length: 15
J: TRBJ1-2
size: few
DNA: TGTGCCACCAGTGATTTCCCAACAGGGGTAGGAGGCTACACCTTC
CDR3: CATSDFPTGVGGYTF

D: -
V: TRBV7-9
length: 12
J: TRBJ1-5
size: few
DNA: TGTGCCAGCAGCTCCCAACTTGGGCCCCAGCATTTT
CDR3: CASSSQLGPQHF

D: TRBD1
V: TRBV19
length: 15
J: TRBJ1-2
size: -
DNA: TGTGCCAGTAGTCCCTGGGACAGGGGCAGTTCTGGCTACACCTTC
CDR3: CASSPWDRGSSGYTF

D: TRBD1
V: TRBV7-8
length: 14
J: TRBJ2-7
size: -
DNA: TGTGCCAGCAGACCTGACAGGGTAGCATACGAGCAGTACTTC
CDR3: CASRPDRVAYEQYF

D: -
V: TRBV24-1
length: 12
J: TRBJ2-5
size: few
DNA: TGTGCCACCAGTCCAGGAACTCAGGGCCAGTACTTC
CDR3: CATSPGTQGQYF

D: TRBD1
V: TRBV23-1
length: 16
J: TRBJ2-2
size: -
DNA: TGCGCCAGCAGTCGGGACAGTCCGCGAAGCACCGGGGAGCTGTTTTTT
CDR3: CASSRDSPRSTGELFF

D: -
V: TRBV7-6
length: 12
J: TRBJ2-3
size: -
DNA: TGTGCCAGCAGCGCCCGGACAGATACGCAGTATTTT
CDR3: CASSARTDTQYF

D: -
V: TRBV6-2/TRBV6-3
length: 14
J: TRBJ1-5
size: -
DNA: TGTGCCAGCAGTTACCCAGGGGTGGTACAGCCCCAGCATTTT
CDR3: CASSYPGVVQPQHF

D: -
V: TRBV29-1
length: 10
J: TRBJ2-3
size: once
DNA: TGCAGCACAATACATAATACGCAGTATTTT
CDR3: CSTIHNTQYF

D: TRBD2
V: TRBV12-3/TRBV12-4
length: 11
J: TRBJ2-7
size: -
DNA: TGTGCCAGCAGCCGGGGGGAGGAGCAGTACTTC
CDR3: CASSRGEEQYF

D: -
V: TRBV7-2
length: 13
J: TRBJ1-5
size: -
DNA: TGTGCCAGCAGCCCCTATAGCAATCAGCCCCAGCATTTT
CDR3: CASSPYSNQPQHF

D: TRBD2
V: TRBV6-2/TRBV6-3
length: 19
J: TRBJ2-1
size: -
DNA: TGTGCCAGCAGCTGGACAGGGACGGGACTAGCGGGAGGGGGCAATGAGCAGTTCTTC
CDR3: CASSWTGTGLAGGGNEQFF

D: -
V: TRBV10-3
length: 14
J: TRBJ2-5
size: -
DNA: TGTGCCATCAGTCCAACCGGGATTAGAGAGACCCAGTACTTC
CDR3: CAISPTGIRETQYF

D: TRBD2
V: TRBV4-1
length: 15
J: TRBJ2-1
size: -
DNA: TGCGCCAGCAGGTACGCGGGAGGTAAGGTCGATGAGCAGTTCTTC
CDR3: CASRYAGGKVDEQFF

D: -
V: TRBV7-8
length: 17
J: TRBJ2-2
size: -
DNA: TGTGCCAGCAGCTTACGCTACAGGGCCGAGACCACCGGGGAGCTGTTTTTT
CDR3: CASSLRYRAETTGELFF

D: TRBD1
V: TRBV30
length: 15
J: TRBJ1-4
size: -
DNA: TGTGCCTGGAGTGTACAGACAGGGGGGGGTGAAAAACTGTTTTTT
CDR3: CAWSVQTGGGEKLFF

D: TRBD1
V: TRBV14
length: 14
J: TRBJ1-2
size: -
DNA: TGTGCCAGCAGCCAAGGCCGGGACAGGTGGGGCTACACCTTC
CDR3: CASSQGRDRWGYTF

D: TRBD1
V: TRBV10-1
length: 13
J: TRBJ2-1
size: -
DNA: TGCGCCAGCAGCGCTGCAGGGGGCAATGAGCAGTTCTTC
CDR3: CASSAAGGNEQFF

D: TRBD2
V: TRBV19
length: 16
J: TRBJ2-3
size: -
DNA: TGTGCCAGTAGATCGTCAGCGGGAGGGCCCCCAGATACGCAGTATTTT
CDR3: CASRSSAGGPPDTQYF

D: -
V: TRBV2
length: 16
J: TRBJ1-2
size: -
DNA: TGTGCCAGCAGTGAAGTGGGGAGGGGTGGCAACTATGGCTACACCTTC
CDR3: CASSEVGRGGNYGYTF

D: TRBD2
V: TRBV5-1
length: 17
J: TRBJ2-1
size: -
DNA: TGCGCCAGCAGCTTGATTCCGGCGGCTAGCGGGGGCGGTGAGCAGTTCTTC
CDR3: CASSLIPAASGGGEQFF

D: -
V: TRBV6-2/TRBV6-3
length: 13
J: TRBJ1-2
size: -
DNA: TGTGCCAGCAGTGGACAGTTGAACTATGGCTACACCTTC
CDR3: CASSGQLNYGYTF

D: -
V: TRBV24-1
length: 16
J: TRBJ2-2
size: once
DNA: TGTGCCACCAGTGATTGGGGGGACAGGAACACCGGGGAGCTGTTTTTT
CDR3: CATSDWGDRNTGELFF

D: TRBD2
V: TRBV11-3
length: 16
J: TRBJ2-1
size: -
DNA: TGTGCCAGCAGCTTAGATGGTCTAGCGGGAGAGTATGAGCAGTTCTTC
CDR3: CASSLDGLAGEYEQFF

D: TRBD1
V: TRBV9
length: 17
J: TRBJ2-4
size: once
DNA: TGTGCCAGCAGAGGATCGATACTAAGGGGGCTCTGGAACATTCAGTACTTC
CDR3: CASRGSILRGLWNIQYF

D: TRBD2
V: TRBV7-6
length: 15
J: TRBJ2-2
size: few
DNA: TGTGCCAGCAGTTTAGGGACTAGCGCCGTCGGGGAGCTGTTTTTT
CDR3: CASSLGTSAVGELFF

D: TRBD1
V: TRBV6-5
length: 13
J: TRBJ2-5
size: -
DNA: TGTGCCAGCAGTAGGACAGGGGAAGAGACCCAGTACTTC
CDR3: CASSRTGEETQYF

D: TRBD2
V: TRBV28
length: 14
J: TRBJ2-1
size: -
DNA: TGTGCCAGCAGTTTACTAGCGGGAGGGAATGAGCAGTTCTTC
CDR3: CASSLLAGGNEQFF

D: TRBD2
V: TRBV4-2
length: 15
J: TRBJ2-1
size: -
DNA: TGTGCCAGCAGCCGAGGGACTAGCGGGAGCGAAGAGCAGTTCTTC
CDR3: CASSRGTSGSEEQFF

D: -
V: TRBV27
length: 19
J: TRBJ1-5
size: -
DNA: TGTGCCAGCAGTTTCCGAGGTCAGGGCCGTTTTTATAGCAATCAGCCCCAGCATTTT
CDR3: CASSFRGQGRFYSNQPQHF

D: TRBD2
V: TRBV18
length: 13
J: TRBJ2-3
size: -
DNA: TGTGCCAGCTCACCACCGGCGGGAGGGACGCAGTATTTT
CDR3: CASSPPAGGTQYF

D: TRBD2
V: TRBV7-2
length: 14
J: TRBJ2-5
size: -
DNA: TGTGCCAGCAGCACGGGACTAGCATCGGAGACCCAGTACTTC
CDR3: CASSTGLASETQYF

D: TRBD1
V: TRBV6-6
length: 15
J: TRBJ2-2
size: -
DNA: TGTGCCAGCAGGCTAGGACAGGGAATCACCGGGGAGCTGTTTTTT
CDR3: CASRLGQGITGELFF

D: -
V: TRBV11-2
length: 14
J: TRBJ1-1
size: -
DNA: TGTGCCAGCACCCCAACAGGGTCGGGCACTGAAGCTTTCTTT
CDR3: CASTPTGSGTEAFF

D: TRBD1
V: TRBV5-1
length: 15
J: TRBJ1-1
size: -
DNA: TGCGCCAGCAGCCCAAGACAGGGGGCGGATACTGAAGCTTTCTTT
CDR3: CASSPRQGADTEAFF

D: TRBD2
V: TRBV4-2
length: 18
J: TRBJ2-2
size: -
DNA: TGTGCCAGCAGCCAAGAAAGACAGGGACTAGCGGGAGCCGGGGAGCTGTTTTTT
CDR3: CASSQERQGLAGAGELFF

D: -
V: TRBV5-1
length: 17
J: TRBJ1-4
size: few
DNA: TGCGCCAGCAGCCCCGGCTCGGGGGTTGCAACTAATGAAAAACTGTTTTTT
CDR3: CASSPGSGVATNEKLFF

D: -
V: TRBV6-6
length: 14
J: TRBJ2-7
size: few
DNA: TGTGCCAGCAGTTACGCGCAGGGGTTCTACGAGCAGTACTTC
CDR3: CASSYAQGFYEQYF

D: TRBD1
V: TRBV7-9
length: 15
J: TRBJ2-5
size: -
DNA: TGTGCCAGCAGCTTTGGACAGGGGGCCCAAGAGACCCAGTACTTC
CDR3: CASSFGQGAQETQYF

D: -
V: TRBV7-9
length: 12
J: TRBJ1-2
size: -
DNA: TGTGCCAGTACGACAGTTAACTATGGCTACACCTTC
CDR3: CASTTVNYGYTF

D: TRBD2
V: TRBV18
length: 16
J: TRBJ2-4
size: -
DNA: TGTGCCAGCTCACCCATAGCGGGGCTAGCCAAAAACATTCAGTACTTC
CDR3: CASSPIAGLAKNIQYF

D: -
V: TRBV28
length: 14
J: TRBJ2-1
size: -
DNA: TGTGCCAGCAGTTTCGGGACTCCCCTAGATGAGCAGTTCTTC
CDR3: CASSFGTPLDEQFF

D: -
V: TRBV24-1
length: 13
J: TRBJ1-1
size: -
DNA: TGTGCCACCAGCAACGAGGCGGGCACTGAAGCTTTCTTT
CDR3: CATSNEAGTEAFF

D: TRBD1
V: TRBV7-9
length: 16
J: TRBJ1-2
size: once
DNA: TGTGCCAGCAGCTTGGGGACAGCGTCATTTAACTATGGCTACACCTTC
CDR3: CASSLGTASFNYGYTF

D: TRBD1
V: TRBV28
length: 16
J: TRBJ1-2
size: -
DNA: TGTGCCAGCAGTCCACCTCCCCAGGGGGCTAACTATGGCTACACCTTC
CDR3: CASSPPPQGANYGYTF

D: -
V: TRBV6-5
length: 14
J: TRBJ1-1
size: -
DNA: TGTGCCAGCACTGCGTCGGCAGGGGTCACTGAAGCTTTCTTT
CDR3: CASTASAGVTEAFF

D: -
V: TRBV3-1/TRBV3-2
length: 13
J: TRBJ1-1
size: -
DNA: TGTGCCAGCAGCCAAGATCGGTCCGGGGGAGCTTTCTTT
CDR3: CASSQDRSGGAFF

D: -
V: TRBV5-1
length: 14
J: TRBJ2-5
size: -
DNA: TGCGCCAGCAGCCCCAAAGCGGGCCAAGAGACCCAGTACTTC
CDR3: CASSPKAGQETQYF

D: TRBD1
V: TRBV29-1
length: 17
J: TRBJ2-6
size: -
DNA: TGCAGCGTTATTCCGGGACAGGGGGCCGCTGGGGCCAACGTCCTGACTTTC
CDR3: CSVIPGQGAAGANVLTF

D: TRBD1
V: TRBV4-2
length: 18
J: TRBJ2-1
size: once
DNA: TGTGCCAGCAGCCAAGAAGTTGGGACAGGGGAGTCGGACAATGAGCAGTTCTTC
CDR3: CASSQEVGTGESDNEQFF

D: TRBD2
V: TRBV19
length: 15
J: TRBJ2-1
size: -
DNA: TGTGCCAGTAGTATAAGGACTAGCGGTACCAATGAGCAGTTCTTC
CDR3: CASSIRTSGTNEQFF

D: TRBD2
V: TRBV3-1/TRBV3-2
length: 17
J: TRBJ2-2
size: -
DNA: TGTGCCAGCAGCCACCTTACTAGCGGGAGGAACACCGGGGAGCTGTTTTTT
CDR3: CASSHLTSGRNTGELFF

D: TRBD2
V: TRBV9
length: 14
J: TRBJ2-7
size: -
DNA: TGTGCCAGCAGCCAGTCGGGACTAGGGGTCGAGCAGTACTTC
CDR3: CASSQSGLGVEQYF

D: TRBD1
V: TRBV7-2
length: 16
J: TRBJ1-5
size: -
DNA: TGTGCCAGCAGCCTAGGGGACAGGGGTTGGAATCAGCCCCAGCATTTT
CDR3: CASSLGDRGWNQPQHF

D: TRBD1
V: TRBV19
length: 15
J: TRBJ1-4
size: -
DNA: TGTGCCAGTAGACCTGGACAGGGGGTGAGGGAAAAACTGTTTTTT
CDR3: CASRPGQGVREKLFF